The source of this T cell receptor beta chain is a study of blood T cell repertoires in COVID-19. The table came from immunoSEQ multiplex PCR; TCRdb's copy has only in-frame clones and leaves some out. The repertoire holds 450,000 to 500,000 clones, with about 90% as singletons. The germline V gene has CDR1 SGHTA and CDR2 FQGNSA. The ends lost 7 bases at V and 4 bases at J; junction bases unmatched: 9. The CDR3 runs 14 residues. This receptor was identified in a woman younger than 35 who had recovered from COVID-19. The V call is TRBV7-2, the J call TRBJ2-7, with TRBD2 matching 8 bases. Sequenced input: PBMCs or T cells enriched from blood (not recorded which). CDR3 sequence reads: CASTTGSGVYEQYF. CDR3 in DNA: TGTGCCAGCACCACGGGTAGCGGGGTATACGAGCAGTACTTC.